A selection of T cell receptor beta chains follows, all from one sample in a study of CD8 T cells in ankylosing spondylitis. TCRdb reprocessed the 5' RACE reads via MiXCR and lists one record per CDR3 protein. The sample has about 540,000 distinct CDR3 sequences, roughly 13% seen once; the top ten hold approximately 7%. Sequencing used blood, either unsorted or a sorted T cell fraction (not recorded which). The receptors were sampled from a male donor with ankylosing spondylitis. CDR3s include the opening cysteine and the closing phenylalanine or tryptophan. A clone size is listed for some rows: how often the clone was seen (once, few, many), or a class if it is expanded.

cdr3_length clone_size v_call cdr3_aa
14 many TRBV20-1 CSAQTSGGTYEQYF
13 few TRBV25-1 CASSEYPRETQYF
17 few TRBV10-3 CAISESGLAGVSDTQYF
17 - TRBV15 CATSRDLGAVSNQPQHF
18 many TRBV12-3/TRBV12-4 CASSLSGLGPANGDIQYF
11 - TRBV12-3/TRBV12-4 CASSLSRLQYF
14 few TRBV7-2 CASSQGHTNTEAFF
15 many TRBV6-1 CASSPVRTITGELFF
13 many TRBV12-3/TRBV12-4 CASSLGGAGELFF
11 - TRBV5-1 CASSINTEAFF
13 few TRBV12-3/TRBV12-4 CASVRGGSETQYF
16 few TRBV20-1 CSARARFRGPADTQYF
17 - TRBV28 CASSLWASGTNTGELFF
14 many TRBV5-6 CASSLPGGTDTQYF
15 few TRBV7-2 CASSPGQGLLYEQYF
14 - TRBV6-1 CASRIQGAIGELFF
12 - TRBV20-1 CSAEEGLDEQFF
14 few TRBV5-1 CASMAGVVGETQYF
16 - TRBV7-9 CASSLPYPATNEKLFF
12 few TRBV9 CASNTYTGELFF